The entry that follows covers one T cell receptor (beta chain) sequence. The antigen remains undetermined. The sample originates from a study of T cell responses to AZD1222 COVID-19 vaccine. CDR1 is SGHDT and CDR2 is YYEEEE in the germline V gene. V gave up 3 bases and J gave up 7 bases, with 14 bases separating them. The CDR3 has 13 amino acids. Only in-frame clones appear in the TCRdb table, and some are missing; sequencing was by immunoSEQ multiplex PCR. The sample contains around 120,000 clones, approximately 93% of which appear only once. Regarding the study as a whole: Targeting of unmutated variant regions was reportedly seen in nearly half of spike-specific TCRs. White British donors predominated, females outnumbered males, and clonal diversity was possibly underestimated.

This chain joins TRBV5-6 and TRBJ2-7; maybe TRBD1 (6 bases). The source is an adult in good health. The sequences come from peripheral blood, collected on day 0 of AZD1222 vaccination. The CDR3 region is CASSWTETTEQYF. CDR3 sequence (DNA): TGTGCCAGCAGCTGGACAGAAACTACGGAGCAGTACTTC.